A single sample gave rise to the 15 T cell receptor beta chains below, sequenced in a study of PD-L1 blockade in urothelial cancer. Sequencing used immunoSEQ multiplex PCR; TCRdb keeps in-frame clones, though not all of them. The sample lists more than 65,000 clones, 87% occurring once. The sequenced sample was PBMCs, obtained around atezolizumab (anti-PD-L1) treatment. Receptors originate from a woman in her 70s with urothelial cancer.

This rearrangement joins TRBV6-6 to TRBJ1-2, with a weak D call TRBD1 (6 bases). The CDR3 totals 11 residues. V gave up 11 bases and J gave up 5 bases, with 12 bases separating them. The germline V gene has CDR1 MNHNY and CDR2 SVGAGI (reference sequence). CDR3 in amino acids: CAGQTVYGYTF. The CDR3 DNA follows: TGTGCCGGACAGACAGTGTATGGCTACACCTTC.

This clone was found a few times. The chain recombines TRBV10-2 with TRBJ1-2; D gene unclear. The CDR3 totals 15 residues. V lost 2 bases, J lost 7 bases, and 17 bases lay in between. Germline V lookup: CDR1 WSHSY, CDR2 SAAADI. The CDR3 sequence: CASSERGIGGGGYTF. As DNA, the CDR3 is TGCGCCAGCAGTGAGAGAGGGATAGGAGGTGGTGGCTACACCTTC.

This chain uses TRBV28 with TRBJ1-2, with D hard to call. Germline values: CDR1 MDHEN, CDR2 SYDVKM. Trimming removed 7 bases at V and 5 bases at J, with 14 bases between. The CDR3 is made up of 13 amino acids. CDR3 in DNA: TGTGCCAGCAAAAGGGTCGGGGAGTATGGCTACACCTTC. Its translation: CASKRVGEYGYTF.

CDR3 DNA: TGTGCCAGCAGTGACTCGCCGGGACAGGGGGTCGGGGAGCTGTTTTTT. Translated: CASSDSPGQGVGELFF. V and J are TRBV6-4 and TRBJ2-2; TRBD1 matches at 11 bases. The CDR3 runs 16 residues. V was clipped by 0 bases and J by 7 bases; unmatched bases: 4. Germline V lookup: CDR1 MRHNA, CDR2 SNTAGT.

The V call is TRBV7-2, the J call TRBJ1-4, with D maybe TRBD1 (5 bases). V gave up 5 bases and J gave up 8 bases, with 18 bases separating them. The CDR3 totals 15 residues. The germline V gene encodes CDR1 SGHTA and CDR2 FQGNSA. The CDR3 spells CASSGGAGRDEKLFF. CDR3 nucleotide sequence: TGTGCCAGCAGCGGAGGGGCAGGGCGCGACGAAAAACTGTTTTTT.

This chain connects TRBV7-2 to TRBJ2-7; the D gene is possibly TRBD1 (6 bases). V shed 1 base and J shed 0 bases, with 13 bases lying between them. Germline V CDR1 and CDR2: SGHTA, FQGNSA. This CDR3 contains 16 residues. The CDR3 DNA reads TGTGCCAGCAGCTTAGGGGCTCAGGGGAGCTCCTACGAGCAGTACTTC. Translated: CASSLGAQGSSYEQYF. The full variable domain, completed using reference TRBV7-2 and TRBJ2-7, is GAGVSQSPSNKVTEKGKDVELRCDPISGHTALYWYRQSLGQGLEFLIYFQGNSAPDKSGLPSDRFSAERTGGSVSTLTIQRTQQEDSAVYLCASSLGAQGSSYEQYFGPGTRLTVT.

The chain joins TRBV5-1 to TRBJ2-7, with 9 bases matching TRBD2. The V segment lost 4 bases and the J segment 5 bases; nucleotides outside the gene matches: 10. There are 15 residues in the CDR3. CDR1 and CDR2 from the germline V gene are SGHRS and YFSETQ. CDR3 DNA: TGCGCCAGCAGCGACGTGGGCATAGCGGGGGACGAGCAGTACTTC. Translation gives CASSDVGIAGDEQYF.

The chain employs TRBV28 and TRBJ1-2; D unresolved. The CDR3 consists of 16 residues. Trimming removed 2 bases from V and 4 bases from J, with 17 bases in between. Germline V gene data show CDR1 as MDHEN and CDR2 as SYDVKM. The chain's CDR3 is CASSLPDAAQTYGYTF. CDR3 nucleotides: TGTGCCAGCAGTTTACCAGACGCGGCCCAGACCTATGGCTACACCTTC.

The V and J genes are TRBV5-1 and TRBJ1-3; 8 bases fit TRBD1. Trimming cost V 4 bases and J 3 bases; bases outside gene matches: 6. The CDR3 is 15 amino acids. Germline V gives CDR1 SGHRS, CDR2 YFSETQ. The CDR3 protein is CASSPGQAFGNTIYF. DNA of the CDR3: TGCGCCAGCAGCCCGGGACAGGCATTTGGAAACACCATATATTTT.

The chain combines TRBV28 with TRBJ1-5; possibly TRBD1 for D (6 bases). This CDR3 comprises 15 residues. Germline loops: CDR1 MDHEN, CDR2 SYDVKM. Trimming shortened V by 1 base and J by 8 bases, and 15 bases separated the two germline ends. CDR3 residues: CASSLYGGPDKPQHF. The CDR3 coding sequence is TGTGCCAGCAGTTTATATGGGGGCCCGGATAAGCCCCAGCATTTT.

The chain recombines TRBV29-1 with TRBJ2-1, with 8 bases that match TRBD1. Trimming removed 5 bases from V and 5 bases from J; junction bases left unmatched: 5. The CDR3 consists of 13 residues. CDR1 and CDR2 (germline): SQVTM, ANQGSEA. The CDR3 DNA sequence: TGCAGCGTTCCGACAGGGGTCGACAATGAGCAGTTCTTC. It is translated as CSVPTGVDNEQFF.

The chain links TRBV18 to TRBJ1-5; 7 bases line up with TRBD1. J was trimmed by 4 bases and V by 2 bases; bases with no gene match: 11. Germline-derived CDR1 and CDR2 are KGHSH and LQKENI. The length of the CDR3 is 17 residues. This CDR3 is CASSPTGESTFNQPQHF. CDR3 DNA: TGTGCCAGCTCACCAACAGGGGAGTCCACGTTTAATCAGCCCCAGCATTTT.

This clone has just one count. The chain carries TRBV27 and TRBJ2-1, with 9 bases fitting TRBD2. Per the germline V gene, CDR1 is MNHEY and CDR2 is SMNVEV (reference sequence). This CDR3 contains 15 residues. V shed 1 base and J 10 bases; nucleotides not matched to a gene: 8. CDR3 bases: TGTGCCAGCAGTTTATTGGCGGGAGGGCCAGGGGAGCAGTTCTTC. This gives the protein CASSLLAGGPGEQFF.

The genes are TRBV4-3 and TRBJ2-1; a weak D match, TRBD1 (6 bases). The CDR3 totals 16 residues. The ends were cut back, 0 bases at V and 0 bases at J, with 9 bases in the middle. Germline V gene lookup returns CDR1 LGHNA and CDR2 YSLEER. The CDR3 bases are TGCGCCAGCAGCCAAGAACCACAGGGCTCCTACAATGAGCAGTTCTTC. Translated: CASSQEPQGSYNEQFF.

The rearrangement joins TRBV6-1 to TRBJ1-2; D gene uncertain. The CDR3 totals 14 residues. V gave up 2 bases and J gave up 1 base, with 8 bases separating them. Germline V gene lookup returns CDR1 MNHNS and CDR2 SASEGT. The CDR3 is CASSELLINYGYTF. CDR3 DNA: TGTGCCAGCAGTGAACTCCTTATTAACTATGGCTACACCTTC.